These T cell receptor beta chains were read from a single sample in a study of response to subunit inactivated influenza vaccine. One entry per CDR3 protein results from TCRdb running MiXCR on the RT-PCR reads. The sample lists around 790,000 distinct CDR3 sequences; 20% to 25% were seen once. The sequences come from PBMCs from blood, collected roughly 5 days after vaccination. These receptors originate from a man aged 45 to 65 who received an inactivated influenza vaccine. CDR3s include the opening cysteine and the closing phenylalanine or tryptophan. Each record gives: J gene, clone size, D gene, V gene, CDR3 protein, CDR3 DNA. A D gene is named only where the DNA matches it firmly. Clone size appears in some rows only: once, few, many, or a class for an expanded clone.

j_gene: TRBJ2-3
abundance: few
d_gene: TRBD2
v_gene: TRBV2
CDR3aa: CASSALAGSSTDTQYF
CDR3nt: TGTGCCAGCAGTGCACTAGCGGGGTCTAGCACAGATACGCAGTATTTT

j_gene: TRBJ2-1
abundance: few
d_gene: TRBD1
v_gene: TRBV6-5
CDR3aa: CASSYPGQGINEQFF
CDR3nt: TGTGCCAGCAGTTACCCGGGACAGGGCATCAATGAGCAGTTCTTC

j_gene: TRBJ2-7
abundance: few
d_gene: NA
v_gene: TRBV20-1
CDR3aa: CSASSNRASYEQYF
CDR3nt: TGCAGTGCTAGTTCTAACAGGGCATCTTACGAGCAGTACTTC

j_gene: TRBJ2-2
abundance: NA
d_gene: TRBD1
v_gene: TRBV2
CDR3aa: CASSEYRTGSNTGELFF
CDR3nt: TGTGCCAGCAGTGAGTACCGGACAGGATCGAACACCGGGGAGCTGTTTTTT

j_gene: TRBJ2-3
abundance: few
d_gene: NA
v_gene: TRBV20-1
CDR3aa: CSAPELTVADTQYF
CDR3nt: TGCAGTGCCCCCGAGTTGACAGTCGCCGATACGCAGTATTTT

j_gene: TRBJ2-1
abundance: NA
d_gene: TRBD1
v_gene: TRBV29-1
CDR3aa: CSVDRTGSNEQFF
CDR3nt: TGCAGCGTTGACAGGACAGGGTCCAATGAGCAGTTCTTC

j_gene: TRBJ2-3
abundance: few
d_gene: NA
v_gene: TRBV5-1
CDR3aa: CASSLARGRAADTQYF
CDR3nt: TGCGCCAGCAGCTTGGCCCGGGGTCGCGCCGCAGATACGCAGTATTTT

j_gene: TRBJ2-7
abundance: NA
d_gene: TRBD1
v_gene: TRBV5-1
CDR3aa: CASSDGTGGYEQYF
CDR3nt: TGCGCCAGCAGCGACGGGACAGGGGGCTACGAGCAGTACTTC

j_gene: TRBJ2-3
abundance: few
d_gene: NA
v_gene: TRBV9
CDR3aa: CASSVAGVLTDTQYF
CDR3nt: TGTGCCAGCAGCGTAGCGGGGGTTCTCACAGATACGCAGTATTTT

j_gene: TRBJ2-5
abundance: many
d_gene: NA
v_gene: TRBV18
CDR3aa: CASSPARQETQYF
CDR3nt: TGTGCCAGCTCGCCCGCCCGTCAAGAGACCCAGTACTTC

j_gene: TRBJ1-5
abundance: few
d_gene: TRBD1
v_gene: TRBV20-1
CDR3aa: CSEMDRDSNQPQHF
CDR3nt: TGCAGCGAGATGGACAGGGATAGCAATCAGCCCCAGCATTTT

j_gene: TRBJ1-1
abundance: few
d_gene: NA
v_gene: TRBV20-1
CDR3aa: CSASRGHKNTEAFF
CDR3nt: TGCAGTGCTAGCCGCGGCCACAAGAACACTGAAGCTTTCTTT

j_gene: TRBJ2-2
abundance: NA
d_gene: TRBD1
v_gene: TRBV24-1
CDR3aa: CATSDPRTGNTGELFF
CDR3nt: TGTGCCACCAGTGATCCCCGGACAGGGAACACCGGGGAGCTGTTTTTT

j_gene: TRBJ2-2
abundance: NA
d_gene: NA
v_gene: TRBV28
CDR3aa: CASSLGGLGTGELFF
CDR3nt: TGTGCCAGCAGTTTAGGGGGACTTGGGACCGGGGAGCTGTTTTTT

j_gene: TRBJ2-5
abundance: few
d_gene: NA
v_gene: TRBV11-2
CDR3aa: CASNLVRGETQYF
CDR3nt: TGTGCCAGCAATTTGGTACGGGGGGAGACCCAGTACTTC

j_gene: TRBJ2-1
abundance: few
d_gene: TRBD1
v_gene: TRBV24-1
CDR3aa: CATSDLSTGVNEQFF
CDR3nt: TGTGCCACCAGTGATTTATCGACAGGGGTCAATGAGCAGTTCTTC

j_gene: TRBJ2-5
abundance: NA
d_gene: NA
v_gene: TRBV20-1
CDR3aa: CSARGSRGGQQETQYF
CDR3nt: TGCAGTGCTAGAGGCTCGCGCGGGGGCCAACAAGAGACCCAGTACTTC

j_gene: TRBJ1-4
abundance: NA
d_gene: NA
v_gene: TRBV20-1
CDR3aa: CSARETTNEKLFF
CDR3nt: TGCAGTGCTAGGGAAACAACTAATGAAAAACTGTTTTTT

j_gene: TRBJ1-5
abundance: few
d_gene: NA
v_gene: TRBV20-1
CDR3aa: CSIKTEVDQPQHF
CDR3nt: TGCAGTATCAAAACAGAAGTGGATCAGCCCCAGCATTTT

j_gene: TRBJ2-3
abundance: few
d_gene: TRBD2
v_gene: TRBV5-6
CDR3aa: CASSLSLAGDTQYF
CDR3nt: TGTGCCAGCAGCTTGTCTCTAGCGGGAGATACGCAGTATTTT

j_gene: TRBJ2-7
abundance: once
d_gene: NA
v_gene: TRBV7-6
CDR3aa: CASSLAPETSYEQYF
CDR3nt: TGTGCCAGCAGCTTGGCTCCGGAGACTTCCTACGAGCAGTACTTC

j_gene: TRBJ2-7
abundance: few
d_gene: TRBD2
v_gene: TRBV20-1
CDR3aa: CSARTLTSGSPYEQYF
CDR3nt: TGCAGTGCCCGAACTCTGACTAGCGGGTCCCCCTACGAGCAGTACTTC

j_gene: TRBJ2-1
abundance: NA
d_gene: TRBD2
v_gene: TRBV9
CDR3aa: CASSSRAGEYNEQFF
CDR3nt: TGTGCCAGCAGTTCCAGAGCGGGGGAGTACAATGAGCAGTTCTTC

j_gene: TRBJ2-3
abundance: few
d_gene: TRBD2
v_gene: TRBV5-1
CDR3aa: CASSLGGLDNTDTQYF
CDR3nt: TGCGCCAGCAGCTTGGGCGGACTAGACAACACAGATACGCAGTATTTT

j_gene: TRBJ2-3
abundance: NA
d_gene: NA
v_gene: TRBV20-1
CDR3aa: CSARGDHEGSDTQYF
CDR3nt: TGCAGTGCTAGAGGGGACCACGAGGGGTCGGATACGCAGTATTTT

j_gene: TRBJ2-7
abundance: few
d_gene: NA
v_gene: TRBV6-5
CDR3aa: CASSYGVFYEQYF
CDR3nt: TGTGCCAGCAGTTACGGAGTTTTCTACGAGCAGTACTTC

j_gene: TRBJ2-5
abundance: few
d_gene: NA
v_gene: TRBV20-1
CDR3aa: CSARYFGGETQYF
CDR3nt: TGCAGTGCTAGATATTTTGGGGGGGAGACCCAGTACTTC

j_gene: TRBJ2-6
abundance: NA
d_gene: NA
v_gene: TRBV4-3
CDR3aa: CASSQVLASSGANVLTF
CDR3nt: TGCGCCAGCAGCCAAGTTTTAGCAAGCTCTGGGGCCAACGTCCTGACTTTC

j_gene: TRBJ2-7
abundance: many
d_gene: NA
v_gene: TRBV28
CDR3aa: CASSPSGSYEQYF
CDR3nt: TGTGCCAGCAGCCCCAGCGGATCCTACGAGCAGTACTTC

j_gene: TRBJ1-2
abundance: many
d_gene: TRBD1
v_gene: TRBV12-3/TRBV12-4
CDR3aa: CASSPTGQGAPGYTF
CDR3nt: TGTGCCAGCAGTCCGACGGGACAGGGAGCTCCCGGCTACACCTTC

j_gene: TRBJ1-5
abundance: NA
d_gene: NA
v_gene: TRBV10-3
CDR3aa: CAIGSGQPNQPQHF
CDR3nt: TGTGCCATCGGCTCTGGGCAGCCCAATCAGCCCCAGCATTTT

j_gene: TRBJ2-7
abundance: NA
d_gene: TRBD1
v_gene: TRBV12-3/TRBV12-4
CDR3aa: CASSSRDRLYEQYF
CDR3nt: TGTGCCAGCAGTAGCCGGGACAGACTCTACGAGCAGTACTTC

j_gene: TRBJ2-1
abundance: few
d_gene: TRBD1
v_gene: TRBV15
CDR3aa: CATSGITGTGNYNEQFF
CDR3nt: TGTGCCACCAGCGGGATAACCGGGACAGGCAACTACAATGAGCAGTTCTTC

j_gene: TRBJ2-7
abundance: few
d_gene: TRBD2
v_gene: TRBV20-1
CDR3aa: CSAHGLADAYEQYF
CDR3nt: TGCAGTGCTCACGGGCTAGCGGATGCCTACGAGCAGTACTTC

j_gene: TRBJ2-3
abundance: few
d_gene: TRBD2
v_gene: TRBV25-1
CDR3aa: CASSEWTAGADTQYF
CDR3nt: TGTGCCAGCAGTGAGTGGACGGCGGGGGCAGATACGCAGTATTTT

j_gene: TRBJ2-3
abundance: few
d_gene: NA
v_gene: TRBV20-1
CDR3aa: CSARDWSGPFNTDTQYF
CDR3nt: TGCAGTGCTAGAGATTGGTCAGGGCCTTTTAATACAGATACGCAGTATTTT

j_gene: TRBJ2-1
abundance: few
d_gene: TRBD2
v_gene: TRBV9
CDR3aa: CASSDRTSGGLYNEQFF
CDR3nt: TGTGCCAGCAGCGACCGGACTAGCGGGGGCCTCTACAATGAGCAGTTCTTC

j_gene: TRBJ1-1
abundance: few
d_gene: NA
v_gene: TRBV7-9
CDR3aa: CASSLEGLTTEAFF
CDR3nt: TGTGCCAGCAGCTTAGAGGGACTGACGACTGAAGCTTTCTTT

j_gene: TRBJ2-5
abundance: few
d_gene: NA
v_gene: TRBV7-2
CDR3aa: CASRYGETQYF
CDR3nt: TGTGCCAGCAGATACGGAGAGACCCAGTACTTC

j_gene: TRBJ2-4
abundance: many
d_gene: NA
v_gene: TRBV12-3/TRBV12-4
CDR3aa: CASSQQGAAHSF
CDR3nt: TGTGCCAGCAGCCAACAAGGGGCCGCTCATTCCTTC

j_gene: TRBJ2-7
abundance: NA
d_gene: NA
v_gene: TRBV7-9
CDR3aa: CAIPSSERGQYF
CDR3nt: TGTGCCATCCCTAGCAGCGAGAGGGGGCAGTACTTC

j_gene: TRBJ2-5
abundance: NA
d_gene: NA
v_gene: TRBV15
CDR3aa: CATSPPPPQETQYF
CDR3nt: TGTGCCACCAGCCCCCCCCCACCCCAAGAGACCCAGTACTTC

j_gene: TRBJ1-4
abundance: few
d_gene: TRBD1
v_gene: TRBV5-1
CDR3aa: CASSLEGRTGIGEKLFF
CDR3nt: TGCGCCAGCAGCTTGGAAGGACGGACAGGGATTGGTGAAAAACTGTTTTTT

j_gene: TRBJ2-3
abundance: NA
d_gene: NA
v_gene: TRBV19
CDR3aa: CASSMTGGLVGTDTQYF
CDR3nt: TGTGCCAGTAGTATGACAGGTGGCCTGGTCGGCACAGATACGCAGTATTTT

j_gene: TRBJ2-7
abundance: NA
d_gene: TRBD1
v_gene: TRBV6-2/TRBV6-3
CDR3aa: CASSFLLGDRGTYEQYF
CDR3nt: TGTGCCAGCAGTTTCCTGCTCGGGGACAGGGGCACCTACGAGCAGTACTTC

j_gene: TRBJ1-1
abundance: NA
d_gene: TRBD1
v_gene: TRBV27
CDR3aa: CASSSNRGGDTEAFF
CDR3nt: TGTGCCAGCAGTTCTAACAGGGGGGGGGACACTGAAGCTTTCTTT

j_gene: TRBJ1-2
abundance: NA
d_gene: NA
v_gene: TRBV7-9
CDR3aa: CASIWEGPRGGYTF
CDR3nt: TGTGCCAGCATCTGGGAGGGACCGAGGGGTGGCTACACCTTC

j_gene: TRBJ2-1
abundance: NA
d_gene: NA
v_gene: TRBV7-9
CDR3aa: CASTHSGGNEQFF
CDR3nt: TGTGCCAGCACCCATAGTGGAGGAAATGAGCAGTTCTTC

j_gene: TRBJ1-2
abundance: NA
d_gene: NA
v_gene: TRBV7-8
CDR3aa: CASSVEDPGLPDGYTF
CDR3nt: TGTGCCAGCAGCGTAGAAGACCCGGGCCTCCCCGATGGCTACACCTTC

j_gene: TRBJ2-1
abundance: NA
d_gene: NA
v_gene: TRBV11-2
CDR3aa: CASSSLGGSHSSYNEQFF
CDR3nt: TGTGCCAGCAGCTCCCTCGGTGGGAGTCATAGCTCCTACAATGAGCAGTTCTTC

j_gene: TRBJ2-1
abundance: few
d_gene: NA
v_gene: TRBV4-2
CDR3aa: CASSHPPGTNNNEQFF
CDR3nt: TGTGCCAGCAGCCACCCCCCGGGGACAAACAACAATGAGCAGTTCTTC

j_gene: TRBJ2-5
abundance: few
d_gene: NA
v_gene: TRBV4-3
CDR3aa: CASSQVYGSGETQYF
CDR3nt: TGCGCCAGCAGCCAAGTTTACGGGAGCGGAGAGACCCAGTACTTC

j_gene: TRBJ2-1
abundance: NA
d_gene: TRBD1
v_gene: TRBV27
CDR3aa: CASSRTGGREQFF
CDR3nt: TGTGCCAGCAGTCGAACAGGGGGCCGAGAGCAGTTCTTC